The present TCR beta chain was sequenced within a study of CXCR4 blockade with PD-1 therapy in pancreatic cancer (dated by TCRdb to the late 2010s). Study-level background: The study analyzed resected pancreatic ductal adenocarcinoma using both multiplex immunohistochemistry and TCRbeta immunosequencing, alongside ex vivo slice culture that tested PD-1 and CXCR4 blockade. Two geographically distinct regions were TCR-sequenced from each of more than five tumors to assess intratumoral heterogeneity.

The CDR3 contains 17 residues, cysteine and phenylalanine counted. Only the CDR3 portion is preserved as DNA: 51 bases, with reading frame beginning at the first base. Clipping removes 3 bases from V and 1 base from J, with 8 as the unmatched junction base count. The CDR1 and CDR2 encoded by the germline V gene (reference sequence) are LNHDA and SQIVND. Study-wide findings and limitations: Because only TCRbeta chains were sequenced, true antigen-specificity overlap among convergent dominant clones remained unconfirmed while awaiting paired alpha-beta single-cell sequencing. Although tumors showed clonal expansion, with a mean productive clonality of 0.14 compared with roughly 0.05 in healthy blood, clonality was not correlated with survival. A strong correlation was found between the frequency of an amino acid clone and the number of distinct nucleotide rearrangements encoding that clone, which suggests convergent selection driven by common tumor antigens.

The archived tumor blocks came from patients who had not received neoadjuvant therapy before resection. For the preserved-tissue arm, the study drew on some 30 surgical resection samples taken from 24 pancreatic ductal adenocarcinoma patients who had not been treated previously. For the resection arm, DNA was extracted from ten 5-micron curls of FFPE tumor adjacent to the multiplex immunohistochemistry slide. Comments on this clone: Its antigen specificity is not known. Base qualities are missing; no much larger clone stands one base away.

TCRbeta CDR3 regions were immunosequenced from extracted DNA using the immunoSEQ Assay at Adaptive Biotechnologies. In the authors' own workflow: To measure the absolute abundance of each unique TCRbeta CDR3, the sequences were collapsed and filtered. Clonality was calculated as 1 minus Pielou's evenness, with only productive in-frame rearrangements included in the computation. Regional overlap was measured by following the top 100 nucleotide rearrangements across paired samples, and the Morisita index was used to compare paired samples with unrelated samples. The immunoSEQ Rearrangement Details tool was used to assess whether nucleotide rearrangements converged onto identical amino acid sequences. In TCRdb, the immuneACCESS table is reduced to in-frame sequences with V and J assigned. These tables do not hold every clone; where another copy was compared, an unresolved V gene accounts for under half, and the others remain unexplained. V and J calls and clone size come straight from that table; D and trimming were deduced from the DNA. The sample table shows about 1,200 clones, and around 40% are seen once. The ten largest clones represent 15% to 20% of the sample.

The clonotype comes from a human donor with pancreatic ductal adenocarcinoma. The V and J segments used are TRBV19 and TRBJ2-2, and TRBD2 aligns with 7 junction nucleotides. Material: tumor tissue. The nucleotide sequence is given as TGTGCCAGTAGTATTACGTCTAGCGGACTGAACACCGGGGAGCTGTTTTTT. Translated, it gives CASSITSSGLNTGELFF.